The rows below give T cell receptor beta chains drawn from one sample of a study of blood T cell repertoires in COVID-19. Measured with immunoSEQ multiplex PCR; TCRdb has only the in-frame clones, and not every one. This sample yields over 100,000 clones, of which 79% are seen a single time; approximately 4% belongs to the top ten. The sample taken for sequencing was peripheral blood. These TCRs come from a woman of 80 years or more with acute or convalescent COVID-19. The CDR3 runs from the conserved cysteine through the conserved F or W. The D gene is left open where the match is weak. Rows may omit the clone size; those that give it use once, few, many or a size class.

TRBJ2-7	.	TRBD1	TRBV5-1	TGCGCCAGCAGCGGCGGGGGACAGGGGGCGTACGAGCAGTACTTC	CASSGGGQGAYEQYF
TRBJ2-2	.	TRBD1	TRBV24-1	TGTGCCACCAGTGATTCAAGAGGGGGCTTGGCCGGGGAGCTGTTTTTT	CATSDSRGGLAGELFF
TRBJ2-1	.	TRBD1	TRBV19	TGTGCCAGTAGTATTCCGACAGGGTTTGACTACAATGAGCAGTTCTTC	CASSIPTGFDYNEQFF
TRBJ2-2	.	TRBD1	TRBV5-4	TGTGCCAGCAGACCGGACAGGGGAGGCACCGGGGAGCTGTTTTTT	CASRPDRGGTGELFF
TRBJ2-4	.	.	TRBV19	TGTGCCAGTAAAACGGAGATGGGCAAAAACATTCAGTACTTC	CASKTEMGKNIQYF
TRBJ1-1	.	.	TRBV24-1	TGTGCCACCAGTGATCAGAAACTCGAGGCGGGGAACACTGAAGCTTTCTTT	CATSDQKLEAGNTEAFF
TRBJ1-6	.	.	TRBV15	TGTGCCACCAGCAGAGATCGTACAGACGCACCCCTCCACTTT	CATSRDRTDAPLHF
TRBJ2-4	.	TRBD2	TRBV4-1	TGCGCCAGCAGCCAAGGGACTAGCGCGGGTGGGAGTTTTCAGTACTTC	CASSQGTSAGGSFQYF
TRBJ1-2	.	.	TRBV25-1	TGTGCCAGCAGTGAAAACACCGTCTATGGCTACACCTTC	CASSENTVYGYTF
TRBJ2-1	.	TRBD2	TRBV30	TGTGCCTGGAGCCCCGGGACTAGCGGGGACAATGAGCAGTTCTTC	CAWSPGTSGDNEQFF
TRBJ2-5	.	TRBD1	TRBV7-9	TGTGCCAGCATGCGATCACAGGGGGAGACCCAGTACTTC	CASMRSQGETQYF
TRBJ1-5	.	TRBD1	TRBV27	TGTGCCAGCAGGACGGTGACAGGGGAAAATCAGCCCCAGCATTTT	CASRTVTGENQPQHF
TRBJ1-5	.	TRBD1	TRBV9	TGTGCCAGCCTAGACAGGGGGCATCAGCCCCAGCATTTT	CASLDRGHQPQHF
TRBJ1-1	.	.	TRBV7-2	TGTGCCAGCAGCCTCAACACTGAAGCTTTCTTT	CASSLNTEAFF
TRBJ1-1	.	.	TRBV29-1	TGCAGCGGAGGAGAGATGAACACTGAAGCTTTCTTT	CSGGEMNTEAFF
TRBJ2-1	.	TRBD2	TRBV11-3	TGTGCCAGCAGCCTAGGGACTAGCGAAACAACTGGTGAGCAGTTCTTC	CASSLGTSETTGEQFF
TRBJ1-1	.	.	TRBV4-3	TGCGCCAGCAGCCCCAGACTGCTGATGGCTGAAGCTTTCTTT	CASSPRLLMAEAFF
TRBJ2-7	.	TRBD2	TRBV27	TGTGCCAGCAGTTTCAAAACTAGCGGGGGGGCCTACGAGCAGTACTTC	CASSFKTSGGAYEQYF
TRBJ2-1	few	TRBD2	TRBV18	TGTGCCAGCTCACCAAGCGGGGGTTACAATGAGCAGTTCTTC	CASSPSGGYNEQFF
TRBJ1-2	.	TRBD1	TRBV5-1	TGCGCCAGCAGCTTGGCCGGACAGGGGGCGGATGGCTACACCTTC	CASSLAGQGADGYTF
TRBJ1-1	few	.	TRBV5-1	TGCGCCAGTAGTGAGGGACAATCGAACACTGAAGCTTTCTTT	CASSEGQSNTEAFF
TRBJ2-1	.	.	TRBV19	TGTGCCAGTAGTATAGGACGGGACTCCTACAATGAGCAGTTCTTC	CASSIGRDSYNEQFF
TRBJ1-6	.	.	TRBV28	TGTGCCAGCAGTATTCGCTCCTATAATTCACCCCTCCACTTT	CASSIRSYNSPLHF
TRBJ1-5	.	.	TRBV6-5	TGTGCCAGCGCTGTGGAGGGGCGAAGTCAGCCCCAGCATTTT	CASAVEGRSQPQHF
TRBJ2-7	once	.	TRBV4-3	TGCGCCAGCAGCCAAGATCGGGGTCACGAGCAGTACTTC	CASSQDRGHEQYF
TRBJ1-2	.	.	TRBV18	TGTGCCAGCTCACCACCTACCGGAGCTAACTATGGCTACACCTTC	CASSPPTGANYGYTF
TRBJ2-5	.	TRBD2	TRBV15	TGTGCCACCTCCGGGGGAGGGGTTCAAGAGACCCAGTACTTC	CATSGGGVQETQYF
TRBJ1-5	.	.	TRBV27	TGTGCCAGCAGTTGGGAGAGGGAGGATAGCAATCAGCCCCAGCATTTT	CASSWEREDSNQPQHF
TRBJ1-5	.	.	TRBV6-2/TRBV6-3	TGTGCCAGCAGCCGACAGCAACCTCCTAATCAGCCCCAGCATTTT	CASSRQQPPNQPQHF
TRBJ1-1	medium-sized	TRBD1	TRBV7-9	TGTGCCAGCAGCTCCCGGGACAGGGGATGGAACACTGAAGCTTTCTTT	CASSSRDRGWNTEAFF
TRBJ2-7	.	.	TRBV3-1/TRBV3-2	TGTGCCAGCAGCCAAGAAGTTTGCGTGGAGGGAAGCTCCTACGAGCAGTACTTC	CASSQEVCVEGSSYEQYF
TRBJ2-3	.	.	TRBV3-1/TRBV3-2	TGTGCCAGCAGCCTGGGCCCCGGGGGTATCGCAGATACGCAGTATTTT	CASSLGPGGIADTQYF
TRBJ1-1	.	TRBD1	TRBV6-5	TGTGCCAGCAGTAACAGGGGCCTGAACACTGAAGCTTTCTTT	CASSNRGLNTEAFF
TRBJ2-7	.	TRBD2	TRBV2	TGTGCCAGCAGTGCTCCGGGACTAGCTGGGTACGAGCAGTACTTC	CASSAPGLAGYEQYF
TRBJ2-2	.	TRBD1	TRBV19	TGTGCCAGTAGTACCACCCTCCGTACCCCGAGACAGGGGGGACGAGTGGACACCGGGGAGCTGTTTTTT	CASSTTLRTPRQGGRVDTGELFF
TRBJ1-5	once	.	TRBV12-3/TRBV12-4	TGTGCCAGCAGTTTAGCCCTTTATCAGCCCCAGCATTTT	CASSLALYQPQHF
TRBJ1-1	.	TRBD1	TRBV5-1	TGCGCCAGCAGCTTGGACAGGGGAGCCACTGAAGCTTTCTTT	CASSLDRGATEAFF
TRBJ2-7	.	.	TRBV18	TGTGCCAGCTCAGAAGGACTGGGCGAGCAGTACTTC	CASSEGLGEQYF
TRBJ1-5	.	.	TRBV28	TGTGCCAGCAGTTTTAGCATGGCCCAGCATTTT	CASSFSMAQHF
TRBJ1-1	once	.	TRBV5-6	TGTGCCAGCAGCTTGTACGGGGTGAACACTGAAGCTTTCTTT	CASSLYGVNTEAFF
TRBJ1-2	once	.	TRBV5-1	TGCGCCAGCACCCTGGACACACCTAACTATGGCTACACCTTC	CASTLDTPNYGYTF
TRBJ2-4	.	TRBD2	TRBV7-2	TGTGCCAGCAGCTTAGCCGGGACTACCAAAAACATTCAGTACTTC	CASSLAGTTKNIQYF
TRBJ2-1	.	TRBD2	TRBV5-1	TGCGCCAGCAGCACCGGGACTAGCGGGGGAAATGAGCAGTTCTTC	CASSTGTSGGNEQFF
TRBJ1-2	.	TRBD1	TRBV30	TGTGCCTGGAGTGTACCCCGACAGGGATTCGGTGGCTACACCTTC	CAWSVPRQGFGGYTF
TRBJ1-6	once	.	TRBV7-2	TGTGCCAGCAGCTTAGACGGGTATAATTCACCCCTCCACTTT	CASSLDGYNSPLHF
TRBJ2-3	few	TRBD2	TRBV19	TGTGCCAGTAGTATACGGCGTAGCGGGGGTGGGTCAGATACGCAGTATTTT	CASSIRRSGGGSDTQYF